This TCR beta chain was captured by sequencing in a study of blood T cell repertoires in COVID-19. For the study at large: Samples representing acute and convalescent COVID-19 were sourced from the United States, Italy and Spain.

Cohorts were determined from participant-reported clinical history. Germline assignment: CDR1 SNHLY and CDR2 FYNNEI. This CDR3 is built from 14 residues. V shed 4 bases, J shed 10 bases, and the junction held 6 bases outside the gene matches. In the authors' methods: Amplification of reference gene primers was used by the study to estimate nucleated cell counts. Produced via immunoSEQ multiplex PCR; TCRdb's table is partial and in-frame only. The V and J calls and clone size are taken from that table; D and trimming were inferred from the DNA. The sample has 95,000 to 150,000 clones, around 83% seen once.

The TCR originated in a woman aged 25 to 39 who had recovered from COVID-19. Sequencing was performed on PBMCs or T cells enriched from blood (not recorded which). This chain links TRBV2 with TRBJ2-1; TRBD2 aligns across 11 bases. CDR3 DNA: TGTGCCAGCAGTGGACTAGCGGGAACCACGGAGCAGTTCTTC. Translated, it gives CASSGLAGTTEQFF.